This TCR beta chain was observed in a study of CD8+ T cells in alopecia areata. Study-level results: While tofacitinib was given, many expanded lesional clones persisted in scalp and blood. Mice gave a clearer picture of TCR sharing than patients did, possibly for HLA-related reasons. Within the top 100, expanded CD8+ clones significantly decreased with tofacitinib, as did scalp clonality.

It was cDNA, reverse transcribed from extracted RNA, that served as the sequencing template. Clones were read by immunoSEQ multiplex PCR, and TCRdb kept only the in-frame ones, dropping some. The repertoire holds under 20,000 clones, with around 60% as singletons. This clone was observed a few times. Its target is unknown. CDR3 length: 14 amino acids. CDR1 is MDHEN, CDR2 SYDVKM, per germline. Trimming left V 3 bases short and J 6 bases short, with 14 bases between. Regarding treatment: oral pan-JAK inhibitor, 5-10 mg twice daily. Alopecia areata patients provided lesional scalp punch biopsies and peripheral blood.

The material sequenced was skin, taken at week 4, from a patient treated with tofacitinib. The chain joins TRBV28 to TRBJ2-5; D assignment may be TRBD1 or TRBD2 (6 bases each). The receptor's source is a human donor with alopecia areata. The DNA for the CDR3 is TGTGCCAGCAGTTTCAACCAAGGGGGGCAGACCCAGTACTTC. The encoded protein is CASSFNQGGQTQYF.